Following are 22 T cell receptor beta chains from one sample sequenced in a study of blood T cell repertoires in COVID-19. Method: immunoSEQ multiplex PCR; TCRdb's copy keeps in-frame clones and lacks some. The table shows some 260,000 clones, with approximately 86% occurring only once. Sequencing was performed on peripheral blood. Receptors were obtained from a human donor in a cohort sampled during active COVID-19.

V and J are TRBV5-5 and TRBJ1-3; TRBD1 aligns across 9 bases. The V gene end was trimmed by 4 bases and the J gene end by 2 bases; junction bases not matched to a gene: 4. CDR1 SGHKS and CDR2 YYEKEE come from the germline V gene (reference sequence). This CDR3 has 15 residues. The CDR3 DNA is TGTGCCAGCAGCCGAGGGGACAGGGCTGGAAACACCATATATTTT. Its protein product is CASSRGDRAGNTIYF. Complete variable domain (other parts from reference TRBV5-5 and TRBJ1-3): DAGVTQSPTHLIKTRGQQVTLRCSPISGHKSVSWYQQVLGQGPQFIFQYYEKEERGRGNFPDRFSARQFPNYSSELNVNALLLGDSALYLCASSRGDRAGNTIYFGEGSWLTVV.

CDR3 coding DNA: TGTGCCAGCAGTATACTAGCGGGAGGTATGGAGACCCAGTACTTC. Translation: CASSILAGGMETQYF. This chain uses TRBV5-4 with TRBJ2-5; 12 bases align to TRBD2. V shed 5 bases, J shed 5 bases, and the junction held 7 bases outside the gene matches. There are 15 residues in the CDR3. Germline V gene lookup returns CDR1 SGHNT and CDR2 YYREEE (reference sequence).

V and J are TRBV3-1 (or the pseudogene TRBV3-2) and TRBJ2-5; 16 bases match TRBD2. The V gene's germline CDR1 is LGHDT and CDR2 YNNKEL (reference sequence). The CDR3 runs to 19 residues. Trimming removed 4 bases from V and 5 bases from J; junction bases left unmatched: 13. CDR3 sequence: CASSLSGLAGGRSSETQYF. CDR3 DNA: TGTGCCAGCAGCCTATCGGGACTAGCGGGGGGGCGGTCGTCGGAGACCCAGTACTTC.

The V gene is TRBV11-3, the J gene TRBJ1-1; TRBD1 agrees at 9 bases. This CDR3 region has 15 residues. CDR1 is SGHNT, CDR2 YENEEA, per germline. V lost 3 bases to trimming and J lost 0 bases; unmatched junction nucleotides: 2. The CDR3 reads CASSLTGGVNTEAFF. CDR3 coding DNA: TGTGCCAGCAGCTTGACAGGGGGTGTGAACACTGAAGCTTTCTTT.

The chain has TRBV4-3 and TRBJ2-2; D possibly corresponds to TRBD2 (5 bases). CDR1 and CDR2 (germline): LGHNA, YSLEER. Trimming cost V 1 base and J 6 bases, with 12 bases left between them. CDR3 length: 15 amino acids. This CDR3 reads CASSQVSGKPGELFF. DNA of the CDR3: TGCGCCAGCAGCCAAGTATCGGGGAAGCCCGGGGAGCTGTTTTTT.

The chain links TRBV4-3 to TRBJ1-6, with a weak D call TRBD1 (5 bases). There are 18 residues in the CDR3. Per the germline V gene, CDR1 is LGHNA and CDR2 is YSLEER. Deletions cut 3 bases from V and 6 bases from J, with 21 bases between. The CDR3 loop is CASSHSVVGATLNSPLHF. In DNA, the CDR3 is TGCGCCAGCAGCCATTCGGTGGTAGGGGCCACACTTAATTCACCCCTCCACTTT.

V and J are TRBV4-1 and TRBJ2-1, with 9 positions matching TRBD2. The CDR3 is 17 residues long. The germline gives CDR1 MGHRA, CDR2 YSYEKL. V shed 1 base, J shed 8 bases, and the junction held 12 bases outside the gene matches. CDR3 amino acids: CASSQGPWGGGADEQFF. In DNA, the CDR3 is TGCGCCAGCAGCCAAGGTCCTTGGGGCGGGGGGGCTGATGAGCAGTTCTTC.

This chain joins TRBV27 and TRBJ1-2; a possible D gene is TRBD1 (5 bases). CDR1 MNHEY and CDR2 SMNVEV come from the germline V gene (reference sequence). The CDR3 totals 14 residues. V was trimmed by 6 bases and J by 7 bases, leaving 18 bases between them. The CDR3 region has the DNA TGTGCCAGCAGGGATCTGGTGGGGGGGAGTGGCTACACCTTC. This sequence encodes CASRDLVGGSGYTF.

The CDR3 bases are TGTGCCAGCAGCCAAGATCGGGCGGGTTTAAACTTTGGGATGAACACTGAAGCTTTCTTT. It yields the protein CASSQDRAGLNFGMNTEAFF. The V call is TRBV14, the J call TRBJ1-1, with unresolved D. Germline V gives CDR1 SGHDN, CDR2 FVKESK. This CDR3 is 20 amino acids long. V was clipped by 0 bases and J by 0 bases, with 23 bases between them.

The chain couples TRBV11-2 to TRBJ1-2; tentative D call: TRBD1 (6 bases). In germline, CDR1 is SGHAT, CDR2 FQNNGV. V lost 3 bases to trimming and J lost 13 bases, with 15 bases between them. CDR3 size: 12 residues. CDR3 nucleotide sequence: TGTGCCAGCAGCTTTAACAGGGCCTTCCGCACCTTC. This encodes CASSFNRAFRTF.

The rearrangement uses TRBV28 and TRBJ1-2; perhaps TRBD1 as D (6 bases). V dropped 5 bases and J dropped 2 bases, with 12 bases sitting between them. CDR1 is MDHEN and CDR2 is SYDVKM in the germline V gene. The CDR3 consists of 14 residues. The CDR3 is CASSRDRTNYGYTF. For the CDR3, the DNA is TGTGCCAGCAGTCGCGACAGGACCAACTATGGCTACACCTTC.

The CDR3 sequence is CASSSYSEQYF. CDR3 bases: TGTGCCAGCAGTTCTTACAGCGAGCAGTACTTC. The chain recombines TRBV27 with TRBJ2-7; no reliable D call. The CDR3 spans 11 residues. V shed 4 bases and J shed 6 bases, with 7 bases lying between them. Germline V CDR1 and CDR2: MNHEY, SMNVEV (reference sequence).

The rearrangement joins TRBV10-3 to TRBJ2-5, with 11 bases that match TRBD1. The length of the CDR3 is 16 residues. The trim removed 6 bases at V and 2 bases at J, leaving 8 bases unmatched. Per germline, CDR1 ENHRY and CDR2 SYGVKD. The CDR3 loop reads CAISRSGTGGQETQYF. For the CDR3, the DNA is TGTGCCATCAGCCGATCCGGGACAGGGGGTCAAGAGACCCAGTACTTC.

This chain links TRBV5-1 with TRBJ2-3; D possibly corresponds to TRBD2 (5 bases). CDR1 and CDR2 (germline): SGHRS, YFSETQ. Trimming removed 4 bases at V and 6 bases at J, with 12 bases between. This CDR3 contains 13 residues. The CDR3 loop is CASSQAVTDTQYF. In nucleotides, the CDR3 is TGCGCCAGCAGCCAAGCGGTGACTGATACGCAGTATTTT.

This chain links TRBV5-6 with TRBJ1-2; 7 positions agree with TRBD1. J was trimmed by 2 bases and V by 4 bases; bases with no gene match: 17. Germline V gene sequence: CDR1 SGHDT, CDR2 YYEEEE. The CDR3 totals 18 residues. The CDR3 DNA sequence: TGTGCCAGCAGCCCTCCATGGAATCCGGGACAGCTGAACTATGGCTACACCTTC. This encodes CASSPPWNPGQLNYGYTF.

This clone has just a few counts. This rearrangement joins TRBV4-1 to TRBJ1-5; D is uncertain. CDR3 length equals 16 residues. Per germline, CDR1 MGHRA and CDR2 YSYEKL. Trimming pared 3 bases from V and 0 bases from J, leaving 12 bases between. In DNA form, the CDR3 reads TGCGCCAGCAGCCATGCCAACGGGTATAGCAATCAGCCCCAGCATTTT. Translation: CASSHANGYSNQPQHF.

The chain joins TRBV7-9 to TRBJ1-1; maybe TRBD1 (5 bases). CDR3 length: 14 amino acids. Germline loops: CDR1 SEHNR, CDR2 FQNEAQ (reference sequence). Trimming stripped 5 bases from V and 7 bases from J, with 17 bases between. CDR3 residues: CASSLLAGQGEAFF. Here the CDR3 DNA reads TGTGCCAGCAGCCTTCTGGCAGGCCAGGGTGAAGCTTTCTTT.

This clone was recorded once. Relative to the germline gene, one junction end is altered; a read error may explain this. The chain employs TRBV7-7 and TRBJ2-7, with 8 nucleotides matching TRBD2. Germline V gives CDR1 SSHAT, CDR2 FNYEAQ (reference sequence). The CDR3 spans 15 residues. The CDR3 here is CASSLDSSGSYEQYF. In nucleotides, the CDR3 is TGTGCTAGCAGCTTAGATTCCAGCGGGAGCTACGAGCAGTACTTC.

The chain recombines TRBV5-1 with TRBJ2-2; D is perhaps TRBD2 (6 bases). The CDR3 contains 17 residues. Germline CDR1 and CDR2: SGHRS and YFSETQ. The V end lost 6 bases, the J end lost 2 bases, and 20 bases lay between the germline ends. CDR3 loop: CASTIQPGLVNTGELFF. The DNA for the CDR3 is TGCGCCAGCACCATTCAACCGGGACTGGTAAACACCGGGGAGCTGTTTTTT.

This chain links TRBV6-1 with TRBJ1-2; 7 nucleotides line up with TRBD1. The ends lost 2 bases at V and 1 base at J; junction bases unmatched: 4. The CDR3 consists of 15 residues. Germline-derived CDR1 and CDR2 are MNHNS and SASEGT. The CDR3 coding sequence is TGTGCCAGCAGTGAATTTACAGGGGATAACTATGGCTACACCTTC. Amino acid sequence: CASSEFTGDNYGYTF.

This rearrangement joins TRBV20-1 to TRBJ2-1, with a tentative D call TRBD2 (5 bases). The germline V gene has CDR1 DFQATT and CDR2 SNEGSKA (reference sequence). The CDR3 extends over 10 amino acids. Deletions cut 3 bases from V and 12 bases from J, with 9 bases between. The CDR3 DNA follows: TGCAGTGCTAGTGGAGCGGCGCAGTTCTTC. It yields the protein CSASGAAQFF.

The genes are TRBV9 and TRBJ1-5, with D unresolved. Germline V CDR1 and CDR2: SGDLS, YYNGEE. CDR3 size: 14 residues. V lost 0 bases and J lost 2, with 6 bases in between. The CDR3 nucleotides read TGTGCCAGCAGCGTAGGCTCGGGCAATCAGCCCCAGCATTTT. Translating it yields CASSVGSGNQPQHF.